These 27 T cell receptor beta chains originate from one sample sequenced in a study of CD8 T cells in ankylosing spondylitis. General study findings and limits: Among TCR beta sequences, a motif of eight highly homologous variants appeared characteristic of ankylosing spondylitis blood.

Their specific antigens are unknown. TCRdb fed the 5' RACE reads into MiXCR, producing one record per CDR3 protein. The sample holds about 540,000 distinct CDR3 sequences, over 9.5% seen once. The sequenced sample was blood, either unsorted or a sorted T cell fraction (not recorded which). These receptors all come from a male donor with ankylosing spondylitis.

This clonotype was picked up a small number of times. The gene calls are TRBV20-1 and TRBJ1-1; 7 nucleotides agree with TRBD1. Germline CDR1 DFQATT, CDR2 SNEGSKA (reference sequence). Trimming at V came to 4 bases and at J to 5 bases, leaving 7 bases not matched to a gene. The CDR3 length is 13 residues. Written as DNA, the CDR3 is TGCAGTGCTATCAGGGGGACGGGGACTGAAGCTTTCTTT. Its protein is CSAIRGTGTEAFF.

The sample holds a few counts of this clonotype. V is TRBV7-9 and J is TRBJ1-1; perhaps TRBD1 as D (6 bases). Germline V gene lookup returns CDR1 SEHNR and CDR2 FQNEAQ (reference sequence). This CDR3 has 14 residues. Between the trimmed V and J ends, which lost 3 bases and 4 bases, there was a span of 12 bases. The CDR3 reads CASSFTPGATEAFF. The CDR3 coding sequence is TGTGCCAGCAGCTTTACCCCAGGGGCCACTGAAGCTTTCTTT.

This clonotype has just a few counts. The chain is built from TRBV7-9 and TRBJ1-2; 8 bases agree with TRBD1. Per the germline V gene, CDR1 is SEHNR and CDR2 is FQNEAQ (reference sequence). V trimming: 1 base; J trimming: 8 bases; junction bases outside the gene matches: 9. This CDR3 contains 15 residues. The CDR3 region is CASSLGGQGVGGYTF. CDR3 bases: TGTGCCAGCAGCTTAGGAGGACAGGGTGTAGGCGGCTACACCTTC.

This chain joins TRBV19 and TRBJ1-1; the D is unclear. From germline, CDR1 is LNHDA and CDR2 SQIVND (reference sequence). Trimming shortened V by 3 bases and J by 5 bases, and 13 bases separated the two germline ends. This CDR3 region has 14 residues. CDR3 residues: CASSISSGQTEAFF. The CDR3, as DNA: TGTGCCAGTAGTATTTCATCAGGCCAGACTGAAGCTTTCTTT.

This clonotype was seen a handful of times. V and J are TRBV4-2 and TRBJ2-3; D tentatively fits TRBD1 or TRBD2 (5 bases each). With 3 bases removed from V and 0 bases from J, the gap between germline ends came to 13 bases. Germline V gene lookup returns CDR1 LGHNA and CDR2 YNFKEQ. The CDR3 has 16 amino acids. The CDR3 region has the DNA TGTGCCAGCAGCCACGGGGCAGCTCTAAGCACAGATACGCAGTATTTT. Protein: CASSHGAALSTDTQYF.

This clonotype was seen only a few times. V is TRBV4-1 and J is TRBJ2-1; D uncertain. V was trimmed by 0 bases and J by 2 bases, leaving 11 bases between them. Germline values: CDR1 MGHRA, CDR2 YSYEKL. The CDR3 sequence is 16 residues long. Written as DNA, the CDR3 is TGCGCCAGCAGCCAAGATTGGGCTAACGCCTACAATGAGCAGTTCTTC. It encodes CASSQDWANAYNEQFF.

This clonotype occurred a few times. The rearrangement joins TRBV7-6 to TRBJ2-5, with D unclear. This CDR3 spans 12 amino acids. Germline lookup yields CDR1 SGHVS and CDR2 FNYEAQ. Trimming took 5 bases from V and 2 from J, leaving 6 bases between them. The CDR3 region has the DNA TGTGCCAGCAGCAACGCGCAAGAGACCCAGTACTTC. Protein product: CASSNAQETQYF.

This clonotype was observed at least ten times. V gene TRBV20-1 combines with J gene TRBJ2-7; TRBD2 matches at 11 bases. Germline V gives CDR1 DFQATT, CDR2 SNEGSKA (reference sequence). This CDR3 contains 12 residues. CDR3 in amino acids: CSERGTSGIRGV. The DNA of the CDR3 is TGCAGTGAAAGGGGGACTAGCGGAATTAGGGGCGTC.

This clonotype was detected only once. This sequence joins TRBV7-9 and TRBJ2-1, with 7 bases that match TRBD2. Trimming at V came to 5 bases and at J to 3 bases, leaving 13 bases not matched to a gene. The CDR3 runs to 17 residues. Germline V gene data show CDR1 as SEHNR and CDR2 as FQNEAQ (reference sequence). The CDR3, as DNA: TGTGCCAGCAGCCCAAGACCTGCCGGGACTATCTACAATGAGCAGTTCTTC. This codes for CASSPRPAGTIYNEQFF.

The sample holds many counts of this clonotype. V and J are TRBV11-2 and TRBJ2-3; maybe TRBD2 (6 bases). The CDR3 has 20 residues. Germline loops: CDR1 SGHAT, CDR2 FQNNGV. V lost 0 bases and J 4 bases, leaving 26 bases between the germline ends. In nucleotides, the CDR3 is TGTGCCAGCAGCTTAGATGTGATAGTAGCGGAGGGAGGTGAGGCAGATACGCAGTATTTT. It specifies CASSLDVIVAEGGEADTQYF. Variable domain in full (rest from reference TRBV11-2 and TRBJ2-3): EAGVAQSPRYKIIEKRQSVAFWCNPISGHATLYWYQQILGQGPKLLIQFQNNGVVDDSQLPKDRFSAERLKGVDSTLKIQPAKLEDSAVYLCASSLDVIVAEGGEADTQYFGPGTRLTVL.

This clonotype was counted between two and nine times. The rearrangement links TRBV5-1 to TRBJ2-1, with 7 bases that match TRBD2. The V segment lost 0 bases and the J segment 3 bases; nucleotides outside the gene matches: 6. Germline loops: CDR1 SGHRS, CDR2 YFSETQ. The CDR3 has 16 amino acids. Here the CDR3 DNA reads TGCGCCAGCAGCTTGGTCGGGGGGACCGTCTACAATGAGCAGTTCTTC. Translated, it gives CASSLVGGTVYNEQFF.

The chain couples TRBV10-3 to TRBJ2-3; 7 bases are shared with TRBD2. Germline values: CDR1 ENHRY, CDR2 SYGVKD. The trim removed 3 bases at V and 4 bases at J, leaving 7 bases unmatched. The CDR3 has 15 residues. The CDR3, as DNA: TGTGCCATCAGTGACCGCGGCGGGAGTTCAGATACGCAGTATTTT. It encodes CAISDRGGSSDTQYF.

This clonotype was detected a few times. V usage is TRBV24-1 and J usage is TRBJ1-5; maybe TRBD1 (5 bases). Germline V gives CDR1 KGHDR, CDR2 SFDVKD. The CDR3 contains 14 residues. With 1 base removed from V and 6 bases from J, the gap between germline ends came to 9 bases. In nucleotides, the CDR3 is TGTGCCACCAGTGATTTCAGGGCGAGTCAGCCCCAGCATTTT. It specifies CATSDFRASQPQHF.

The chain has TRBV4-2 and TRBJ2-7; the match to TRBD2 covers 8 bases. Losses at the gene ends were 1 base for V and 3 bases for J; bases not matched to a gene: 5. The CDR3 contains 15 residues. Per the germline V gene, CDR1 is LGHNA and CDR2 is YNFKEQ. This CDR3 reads CASSQAAGDFYEQYF. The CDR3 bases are TGTGCCAGCAGCCAAGCAGCGGGAGACTTCTACGAGCAGTACTTC.

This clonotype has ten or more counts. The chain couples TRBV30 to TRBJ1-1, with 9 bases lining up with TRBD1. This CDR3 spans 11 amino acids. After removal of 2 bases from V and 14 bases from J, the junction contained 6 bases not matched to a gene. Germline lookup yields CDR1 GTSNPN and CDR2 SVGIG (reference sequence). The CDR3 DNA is TGTGCCTGGAGTTCGGGGACAGGGCGGTTCTTT. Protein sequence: CAWSSGTGRFF.

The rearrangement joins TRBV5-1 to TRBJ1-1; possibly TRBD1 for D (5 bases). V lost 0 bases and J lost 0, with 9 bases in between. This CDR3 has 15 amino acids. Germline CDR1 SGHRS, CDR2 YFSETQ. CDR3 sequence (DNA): TGCGCCAGCAGCTTGGCCGGGGCTATGAACACTGAAGCTTTCTTT. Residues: CASSLAGAMNTEAFF.

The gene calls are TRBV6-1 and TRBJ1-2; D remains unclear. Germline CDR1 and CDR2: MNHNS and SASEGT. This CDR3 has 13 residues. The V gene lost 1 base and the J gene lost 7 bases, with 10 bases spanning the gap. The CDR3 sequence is CASSEGNRFGYTF. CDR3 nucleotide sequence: TGTGCCAGCAGTGAAGGGAACCGGTTTGGCTACACCTTC.

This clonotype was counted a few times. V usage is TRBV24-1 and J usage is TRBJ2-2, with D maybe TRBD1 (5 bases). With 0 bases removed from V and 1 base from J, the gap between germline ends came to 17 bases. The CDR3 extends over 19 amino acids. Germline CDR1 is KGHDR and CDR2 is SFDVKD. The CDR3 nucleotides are TGTGCCACCAGTGATTTGTATATGGAAGGGGTCGGGAACACCGGGGAGCTGTTTTTT. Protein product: CATSDLYMEGVGNTGELFF.

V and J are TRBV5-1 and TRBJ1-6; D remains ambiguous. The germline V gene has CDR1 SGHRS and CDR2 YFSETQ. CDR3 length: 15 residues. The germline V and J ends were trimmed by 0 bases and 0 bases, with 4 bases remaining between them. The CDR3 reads CASSLVSSYNSPLHF. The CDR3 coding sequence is TGCGCCAGCAGCTTGGTTAGCTCCTATAATTCACCCCTCCACTTT.

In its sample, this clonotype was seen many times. The CDR3 loop reads CATRPFSGSYNEQFF. DNA of the CDR3: TGTGCCACCCGCCCCTTCTCCGGGTCTTACAATGAGCAGTTCTTC. The chain uses TRBV11-2 and TRBJ2-1; no clear D gene. The CDR3 contains 15 residues. The germline gives CDR1 SGHAT, CDR2 FQNNGV. V was shortened by 10 bases and J by 4 bases, with 20 bases between the two germline ends.

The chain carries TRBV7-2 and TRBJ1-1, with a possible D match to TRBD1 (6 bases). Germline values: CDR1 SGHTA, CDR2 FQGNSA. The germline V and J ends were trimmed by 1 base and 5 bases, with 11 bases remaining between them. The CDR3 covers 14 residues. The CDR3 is CASSLDRVRTEAFF. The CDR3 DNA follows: TGTGCCAGCAGCTTAGACAGGGTGAGGACTGAAGCTTTCTTT.

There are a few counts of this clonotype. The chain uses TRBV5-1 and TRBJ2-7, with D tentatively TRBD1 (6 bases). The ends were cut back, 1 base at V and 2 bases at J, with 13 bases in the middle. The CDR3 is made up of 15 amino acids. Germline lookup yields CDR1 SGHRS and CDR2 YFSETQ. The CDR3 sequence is CASSLSPQGTYEQYF. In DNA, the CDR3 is TGCGCCAGCAGCTTGTCGCCACAGGGCACCTACGAGCAGTACTTC. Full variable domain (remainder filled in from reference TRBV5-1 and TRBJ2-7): KAGVTQTPRYLIKTRGQQVTLSCSPISGHRSVSWYQQTPGQGLQFLFEYFSETQRNKGNFPGRFSGRQFSNSRSEMNVSTLELGDSALYLCASSLSPQGTYEQYFGPGTRLTVT.

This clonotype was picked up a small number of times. For the CDR3, the DNA is TGTGCCATCAGTGAGTCACCCAGGTTGAACGAGCAGTACTTC. Amino acid sequence: CAISESPRLNEQYF. The rearrangement uses TRBV10-3 and TRBJ2-7; D not certain. There are 14 residues in the CDR3. Trimming took 0 bases from V and 5 from J, leaving 11 bases between them. From germline, CDR1 is ENHRY and CDR2 SYGVKD.

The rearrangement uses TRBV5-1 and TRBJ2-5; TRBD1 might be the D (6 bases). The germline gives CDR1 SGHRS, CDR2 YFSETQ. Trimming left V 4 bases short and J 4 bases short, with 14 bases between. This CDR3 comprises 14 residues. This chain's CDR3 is CASSRQAEAETQYF. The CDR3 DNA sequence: TGCGCCAGCAGCCGACAGGCAGAAGCAGAGACCCAGTACTTC.

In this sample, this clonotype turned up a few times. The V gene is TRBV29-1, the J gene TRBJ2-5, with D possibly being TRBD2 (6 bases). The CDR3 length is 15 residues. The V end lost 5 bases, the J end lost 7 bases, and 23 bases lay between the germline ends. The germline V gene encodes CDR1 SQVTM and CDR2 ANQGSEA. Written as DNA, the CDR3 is TGCAGCGTTCCTCGTGATGGAGACGGGAGTACGACCCAGTACTTC. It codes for CSVPRDGDGSTTQYF.

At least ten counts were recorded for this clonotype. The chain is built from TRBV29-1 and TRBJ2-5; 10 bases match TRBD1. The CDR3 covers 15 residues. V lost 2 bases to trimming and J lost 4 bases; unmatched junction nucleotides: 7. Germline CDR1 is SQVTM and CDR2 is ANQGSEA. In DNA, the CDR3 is TGCAGCGTTGAAATTCTGACAGGGGGCGTAGAGACCCAGTACTTC. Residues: CSVEILTGGVETQYF.

CDR3 DNA: TGTGCCAGCAGCTCAACATCCGAGGGGTCTGAAGCTTTCTTT. Translated: CASSSTSEGSEAFF. V is TRBV7-9 and J is TRBJ1-1; a possible D gene is TRBD1 (5 bases). Germline V gene lookup returns CDR1 SEHNR and CDR2 FQNEAQ (reference sequence). V was shortened by 4 bases and J by 6 bases, with 15 bases between the two germline ends. CDR3 length equals 14 residues.